A single TCR beta chain is shown here with its context. This CDR3 region has 14 residues. Germline loops: CDR1 MNHNY, CDR2 SVGAGI (reference sequence). The V and J ends lost 6 bases and 8 bases, in that order; junction bases with no gene match: 9. This table comes from immunoSEQ multiplex PCR, and its TCRdb copy is limited to in-frame clones, with some not included. The data contain around 200,000 clones, roughly 80% of them singletons. The data stem from a study of blood T cell repertoires in COVID-19. The wider study: Sites across the United States, Italy and Spain contributed samples from acute and convalescent COVID-19.

Sequenced: peripheral blood. J is TRBJ1-4 and V is TRBV6-6; TRBD1 aligns across 7 bases. This sequence was found in a woman aged 50 to 60 with acute or convalescent COVID-19. DNA for the CDR3: TGTGCCAGCAGGCCTCCCAGGGGGAGGGAAAAACTGTTTTTT. Translating it yields CASRPPRGREKLFF.